What follows describes a single T cell receptor (beta chain). As yet, its antigen is unknown. The data originate from a study of shared clonotypes between healthy human individuals. Study-wide points: Larger richness was generally estimated for naive than memory subsets.

CDR1 is SGHTA, CDR2 FQGNSA, per germline. V lost 2 bases and J lost 4; bases outside the gene matches: 15. The CDR3 loop spans 19 amino acids. In the study's own analysis: ImmunoSEQ output held junction-only sequences without quality scores, so filtering differed. Libraries were prepared by immunoSEQ multiplex PCR; TCRdb keeps only in-frame clonotypes and omits some of them. D and trimming come from the DNA, and the V and J calls and clone size come from that table. The sample has around 2.5 million clones, more than 85% seen once. The chain carries TRBV7-2 and TRBJ1-5; 9 bases are shared with TRBD1. The TCR comes from a young man in good health. Some clones in this sample may be carry-over from other donors' samples. The sequenced sample was naive CD4+ T cells from PBMCs. Subset indicated: CD45RA+ positively selected. CDR3 residues: CASSLLGQGASGLNQPQHF. CDR3 DNA sequence: TGTGCCAGCAGCTTATTGGGACAGGGAGCTTCGGGTCTTAATCAGCCCCAGCATTTT.